Listed below are T cell receptor beta chains from one sample, sequenced in a study of T-cell memory formation after mild COVID-19. A single record per CDR3 protein comes from TCRdb applying MiXCR to the 5' RACE reads. The sample records roughly 350,000 distinct CDR3 sequences, 20% to 25% being singletons. The specimen sequenced was PBMCs or a T cell subset sorted from them (not recorded which). The receptor set was obtained from an adult woman who had mild COVID-19 (a few samples of this study predate the infection). Cell type and time point are not known. Both conserved end residues are part of each CDR3. Fields, in order: D gene, J gene, V gene, clone size, CDR3 protein, CDR3 DNA. A D gene is named only where the DNA matches it firmly. The listing skips clone size in some rows; elsewhere it reads once, few, many or a size class.

>-|TRBJ1-4|TRBV11-2|few
CASSFLRGRVGEKLFF
TGTGCCAGCAGCTTTCTCCGGGGGCGAGTAGGTGAAAAACTGTTTTTT
>-|TRBJ2-6|TRBV18|-
CASSPGTVSGANVLTF
TGTGCCAGCTCACCGGGGACGGTCTCTGGGGCCAACGTCCTGACTTTC
>TRBD1|TRBJ1-4|TRBV2|few
CASRPGQGVSNEKLFF
TGTGCCAGCAGGCCGGGACAGGGGGTCTCTAATGAAAAACTGTTTTTT
>TRBD2|TRBJ2-2|TRBV20-1|-
CSARRLAGNANTGELFF
TGCAGTGCTCGCCGACTAGCGGGAAACGCGAACACCGGGGAGCTGTTTTTT
>-|TRBJ2-3|TRBV10-2|few
CASSTKGDTQYF
TGCGCCAGCAGCACGAAAGGAGATACGCAGTATTTT
>TRBD1|TRBJ2-3|TRBV9|-
CASSIGQGEGDTQYF
TGTGCCAGCAGCATCGGACAGGGTGAGGGAGATACGCAGTATTTT
>-|TRBJ2-3|TRBV4-1|-
CASSQGVDGGTDTQYF
TGCGCCAGCAGCCAAGGTGTGGATGGGGGCACAGATACGCAGTATTTT
>-|TRBJ2-3|TRBV24-1|-
CATSDSQGRTDTQYF
TGTGCCACCAGTGATTCGCAGGGTAGGACAGATACGCAGTATTTT
>TRBD2|TRBJ2-7|TRBV7-2|few
CASSSQRGGPYEQYF
TGTGCCAGCAGCTCGCAGCGGGGGGGCCCTTACGAGCAGTACTTC
>-|TRBJ1-6|TRBV4-1|few
CASSQVLWSPLHF
TGCGCCAGCAGCCAAGTCTTGTGGTCACCCCTCCACTTT
>TRBD2|TRBJ2-5|TRBV3-1|-
CATRLAGGETQYF
TGTGCCACCCGACTAGCGGGAGGAGAGACCCAGTACTTC
>TRBD2|TRBJ2-5|TRBV11-2|-
CASSSRTRPETHYF
TGTGCCAGCAGCTCTCGGACTAGACCAGAGACCCATTACTTC
>TRBD1|TRBJ2-3|TRBV20-1|few
CSAREETGGSTDTQYF
TGCAGTGCTAGAGAGGAGACAGGGGGAAGCACAGATACGCAGTATTTT
>TRBD1|TRBJ2-4|TRBV5-1|few
CASSLTPGQGVNIQYF
TGCGCCAGCAGCTTGACCCCGGGACAGGGTGTAAACATTCAGTACTTC
>TRBD2|TRBJ2-7|TRBV5-1|many
CASSGGLVEEQYF
TGCGCCAGCAGCGGGGGACTAGTTGAGGAGCAGTACTTC
>TRBD1|TRBJ2-7|TRBV18|-
CASSPGTANSYEQYF
TGTGCCAGCTCACCCGGGACAGCCAACTCCTACGAGCAGTACTTC
>-|TRBJ1-3|TRBV7-2|-
CASSLEAGGNTIYF
TGTGCCAGCAGCTTAGAGGCAGGTGGAAACACCATATATTTT
>TRBD1|TRBJ2-1|TRBV10-3|-
CAISGQGAKAYNEQFF
TGTGCCATCAGTGGACAGGGGGCCAAAGCCTACAATGAGCAGTTCTTC
>TRBD1|TRBJ1-5|TRBV6-2/TRBV6-3|few
CASRPDRVRNQPQHF
TGTGCCAGCAGACCAGACAGGGTTCGGAATCAGCCCCAGCATTTT
>-|TRBJ2-1|TRBV7-9|few
CASSSKLASYNEQFF
TGTGCCAGCAGCTCTAAACTAGCCAGTTACAATGAGCAGTTCTTC
>-|TRBJ2-7|TRBV6-6|-
CASSEGPRNYEQYF
TGTGCCAGCAGCGAGGGGCCCCGAAATTACGAGCAGTACTTC
>TRBD1|TRBJ1-1|TRBV20-1|-
CKPGQDNTEAFF
TGCAAGCCGGGACAGGACAACACTGAAGCTTTCTTT
>-|TRBJ1-2|TRBV2|-
CASRIAGTPPGGYTF
TGTGCCAGCAGAATAGCCGGGACTCCCCCAGGAGGCTACACCTTC
>TRBD1|TRBJ2-3|TRBV5-4|many
CASSFPGTEVDTQYF
TGTGCCAGCAGCTTCCCTGGGACAGAGGTGGATACGCAGTATTTT
>-|TRBJ1-2|TRBV7-9|few
CASSLEAGFIGYTF
TGTGCCAGCAGCTTGGAGGCAGGGTTTATTGGCTACACCTTC
>-|TRBJ1-1|TRBV4-1|few
CASSQEGGGVTEAFF
TGCGCCAGCAGCCAAGAAGGAGGGGGGGTGACTGAAGCTTTCTTT
>TRBD2|TRBJ2-7|TRBV5-5|-
CASSLELAGGRAPYEQYF
TGTGCCAGCAGCTTGGAACTAGCGGGGGGGCGAGCCCCCTACGAGCAGTACTTC
>-|TRBJ1-1|TRBV7-2|few
CASSLVGQSYTEAFF
TGTGCCAGCAGCTTAGTTGGACAGTCCTACACTGAAGCTTTCTTT
>TRBD1|TRBJ1-2|TRBV4-3|-
CASSQGGQGGGGYTF
TGCGCCAGCAGCCAAGGGGGACAGGGGGGAGGTGGCTACACCTTC